This T cell receptor beta chain was documented in a study of blood T cell repertoires in COVID-19. The CDR3 extends over 12 amino acids. Between the trimmed V and J ends, which lost 8 bases and 2 bases, there was a span of 10 bases. Data came from immunoSEQ multiplex PCR; TCRdb stores just in-frame clones and leaves some out. The sample yields 100,000 or so clones, 80% to 95% seen once. V gene TRBV12-3 or TRBV12-4 combines with J gene TRBJ2-7; D possibly corresponds to TRBD2 (5 bases). Specimen: peripheral blood. The sequence was obtained from a human donor with active COVID-19. The donor label of this sample is uncertain. CDR3 bases: TGTGCCAGCTCACCGGGGACCTACGAGCAGTACTTC. Residues: CASSPGTYEQYF.